The text below deals with one T cell receptor (beta chain). CD45RO-negative cells were positively selected for CCR7, leaving out terminally differentiated effector memory CD45RA+ cells. All the donors were Caucasian adults who lived in Nashville, Tennessee. For every subset, genomic DNA was evenly distributed across several immunoSEQ plates. Here immunoSEQ multiplex PCR was the method, and the copy in TCRdb shows in-frame clones only, minus some. The repertoire holds 2 million to 2.5 million clones, with 90% to 95% as singletons. The sample is drawn from a study of shared clonotypes between healthy human individuals. Study-wide background: Donors consisted of a couple of women and three men between 18 and 49.

This receptor was taken from a man between 18 and 29 years old in good health. Some clones in this sample may be carry-over from other donors' samples. The sample was naive CD8+ T cells from PBMCs.

The DNA of the CDR3 is TGCGCCAGCAGCTCTAGCGGCGGCTATGGCTACACCTTC. Its protein product is CASSSSGGYGYTF. The V call is TRBV5-1, the J call TRBJ1-2; D gene ambiguous. This CDR3 has 13 amino acids. V lost 3 bases to trimming and J lost 4 bases, with 10 bases between them. The germline CDR1 and CDR2 sequences are SGHRS and YFSETQ.